One and the same sample provided the 20 T cell receptor beta chains below, sequenced in a study of cytomegalovirus exposure and HLA in healthy donors. The primer mix had 60 Vbeta and 13 Jbeta primers. Sequencing used immunoSEQ multiplex PCR; TCRdb keeps in-frame clones, though not all of them. The profile covers under 200,000 clones, with over 70% appearing a single time and around 6% taken by the ten largest. Sequencing was done on a sample of PBMCs. The origin of the receptors is a middle-aged man in good health and CMV-seronegative.

The V call is TRBV23-1, the J call TRBJ2-7; D unresolved. TRBV23-1 is an open reading frame whose function is uncertain. V lost 8 bases and J lost 6, with 8 bases in between. The CDR3 is made up of 10 amino acids. This CDR3 reads CASFPGEQYF. The CDR3 bases are TGCGCCAGCTTCCCCGGCGAGCAGTACTTC.

This clone has a handful of counts. The chain links TRBV14 to TRBJ2-5; 13 bases match TRBD2. Germline V gene data show CDR1 as SGHDN and CDR2 as FVKESK. CDR3 size: 18 residues. V lost 3 bases, J lost 5 bases, and 12 bases stayed unmatched. The CDR3 spells CASSHPKTSGGKWETQYF. CDR3 DNA sequence: TGTGCCAGCAGCCACCCCAAGACTAGCGGGGGGAAATGGGAGACCCAGTACTTC. Full variable domain (outside the CDR3, taken from reference TRBV14 and TRBJ2-5): EAGVTQFPSHSVIEKGQTVTLRCDPISGHDNLYWYRRVMGKEIKFLLHFVKESKQDESGMPNNRFLAERTGGTYSTLKVQPAELEDSGVYFCASSHPKTSGGKWETQYFGPGTRLLVL.

This chain connects TRBV14 to TRBJ2-3; 12 nucleotides match TRBD1. J gave up 4 bases and V 4 bases, and 6 bases lay outside the gene matches. Germline loops: CDR1 SGHDN, CDR2 FVKESK. This CDR3 region has 16 residues. CDR3 in DNA: TGTGCCAGCAGCCCCCTGGGACAGGGGGCCGCAGATACGCAGTATTTT. Translating it yields CASSPLGQGAADTQYF.

The chain couples TRBV5-4 to TRBJ2-4; 8 bases align to TRBD2. The CDR3 is 14 amino acids. With V trimmed by 0 bases and J by 12 bases, 8 bases remained unmatched. Per germline, CDR1 SGHNT and CDR2 YYREEE (reference sequence). CDR3 nucleotide sequence: TGTGCCAGCAGCTTGGAGGCGGGAGGCTCGCCTCAGTACTTC. Amino acids: CASSLEAGGSPQYF.

The V and J genes are TRBV9 and TRBJ1-3; D uncertain. V shed 5 bases and J shed 7 bases, with 16 bases lying between them. Germline V gene data show CDR1 as SGDLS and CDR2 as YYNGEE. CDR3 size: 14 residues. CDR3 loop: CASRAGERENTIYF. The DNA for the CDR3 is TGTGCCAGCAGGGCCGGCGAGCGGGAGAACACCATATATTTT.

This chain uses TRBV29-1 with TRBJ1-1; D is possibly TRBD1 (6 bases). CDR3 length: 12 amino acids. The germline CDR1 and CDR2 sequences are SQVTM and ANQGSEA. V gave up 6 bases and J gave up 1 base, with 9 bases separating them. This chain's CDR3 is CSVGQSNTEAFF. Here the CDR3 DNA reads TGCAGCGTAGGACAGTCGAACACTGAAGCTTTCTTT.

This sequence joins TRBV4-1 and TRBJ2-7, with D tentatively TRBD2 (6 bases). Deletions cut 5 bases from V and 2 bases from J, with 10 bases between. CDR1 is MGHRA, CDR2 YSYEKL, per germline. The CDR3 totals 13 residues. DNA for the CDR3: TGCGCCAGCAGCGGGACTGCGGCCTACGAGCAGTACTTC. This encodes CASSGTAAYEQYF.

The chain employs TRBV7-9 and TRBJ2-5; 10 nucleotides match TRBD2. Per germline, CDR1 SEHNR and CDR2 FQNEAQ (reference sequence). Trimming at V came to 1 base and at J to 4 bases, leaving 9 bases not matched to a gene. The CDR3 is 17 amino acids. CDR3 in amino acids: CASSLGAVSGGAETQYF. The DNA for the CDR3 is TGTGCCAGCAGCTTAGGCGCTGTCAGCGGGGGGGCAGAGACCCAGTACTTC.

The chain links TRBV18 to TRBJ2-7; D perhaps matches TRBD2 (6 bases). Germline V gene lookup returns CDR1 KGHSH and CDR2 LQKENI. The V end lost 3 bases, the J end lost 8 bases, and 11 bases lay between the germline ends. This CDR3 comprises 12 residues. CDR3 residues: CASSPPSAKQYF. The CDR3 DNA is TGTGCCAGCTCACCGCCTAGCGCAAAGCAGTACTTC.

The rearrangement uses TRBV27 and TRBJ1-4, with 9 bases lining up with TRBD1. The germline gives CDR1 MNHEY, CDR2 SMNVEV (reference sequence). This CDR3 comprises 14 residues. Unmatched junction bases numbered 8, after V lost 8 bases and J lost 7 bases. This CDR3 reads CASGWGQGIEKLFF. DNA for the CDR3: TGTGCCAGCGGGTGGGGACAGGGTATTGAAAAACTGTTTTTT.

This chain joins TRBV2 and TRBJ2-3; no definite D call. Germline V lookup: CDR1 SNHLY, CDR2 FYNNEI. V gave up 6 bases and J gave up 0 bases, with 10 bases separating them. This CDR3 spans 14 amino acids. The DNA of the CDR3 is TGTGCCAGCAGCTACCTAGATAGCACAGATACGCAGTATTTT. Translating gives CASSYLDSTDTQYF.

The chain recombines TRBV5-6 with TRBJ2-5; 10 bases line up with TRBD1. TRBJ2-7 matches the DNA end more closely, so the J call is doubtful. The V gene's germline CDR1 is SGHDT and CDR2 YYEEEE. CDR3 size: 18 residues. CDR3 nucleotide sequence: TGTGCCAGCAGCTCGAGGCGATGGCAGGGACAGGGGCCTAACGAGCAGTACTTC. Amino acid sequence: CASSSRRWQGQGPNEQYF.

The V gene is TRBV7-2, the J gene TRBJ2-3, with 11 bases identical to TRBD2. The CDR3 sequence is 16 residues long. The V gene's germline CDR1 is SGHTA and CDR2 FQGNSA. Unmatched junction bases numbered 7, after V lost 5 bases and J lost 3 bases. The CDR3 DNA reads TGTGCCAGCAGCCACCGACTAGCGGGGCGGACAGATACGCAGTATTTT. It specifies CASSHRLAGRTDTQYF.

The chain employs TRBV27 and TRBJ1-1; 10 bases agree with TRBD1. The CDR3 is 14 residues long. Germline lookup yields CDR1 MNHEY and CDR2 SMNVEV (reference sequence). Trimming removed 6 bases from V and 5 bases from J; junction bases left unmatched: 6. The CDR3 loop reads CASRTTGGWTEAFF. Here the CDR3 DNA reads TGTGCCAGCAGGACGACAGGGGGCTGGACTGAAGCTTTCTTT.

The chain is built from TRBV4-3 and TRBJ2-7; 12 bases fit TRBD2. Germline V CDR1 and CDR2: LGHNA, YSLEER. The V and J ends lost 0 bases and 7 bases, in that order; junction bases with no gene match: 7. The CDR3 is 16 residues long. CDR3 region: CASSQEPSGGAGEQYF. The CDR3, as DNA: TGCGCCAGCAGCCAAGAGCCTAGCGGGGGGGCGGGAGAGCAGTACTTC.

The rearrangement joins TRBV11-3 to TRBJ1-1; no clear D gene. CDR3 size: 16 residues. Looked up from germline, CDR1 is SGHNT and CDR2 is YENEEA. Trimming cost V 5 bases and J 6 bases, with 22 bases left between them. CDR3 nucleotide sequence: TGTGCCAGCAGCCTGACACCACGTGGCGGGGTCGCTGAAGCTTTCTTT. This sequence encodes CASSLTPRGGVAEAFF.

The chain is built from TRBV5-1 and TRBJ2-3; weak D call: TRBD2 (7 bases). Germline-derived CDR1 and CDR2 are SGHRS and YFSETQ. V gave up 8 bases and J gave up 1 base, with 14 bases separating them. The CDR3 consists of 14 residues. The CDR3 is CARPTGGRTDTQYF. As DNA, the CDR3 is TGCGCCAGACCGACCGGGGGGCGCACAGATACGCAGTATTTT.

The J gene is TRBJ1-3, the V gene TRBV12-1. TRBV12-1 is listed as a pseudogene. The CDR3 sequence is 14 residues long. The CDR3 loop is CASRTRDSGNTIYF. CDR3 sequence (DNA): TGTGCCAGCCGAACCCGGGACTCCGGGAACACCATATATTTT.

This clone has a handful of counts. One end of the junction does not line up with germline, which may come from a read error. V usage is TRBV6-5 and J usage is TRBJ1-6; the match to TRBD1 covers 10 bases. The germline CDR1 and CDR2 sequences are MNHEY and SVGAGI. This CDR3 contains 13 residues. The CDR3 here is CATSLGQGEAKDF. The CDR3 DNA reads as TGTGCCACCTCACTCGGACAGGGGGAGGCTAAGGACTTT.

The chain carries TRBV6-5 and TRBJ1-5; D is uncertain. This CDR3 comprises 14 residues. The germline V gene encodes CDR1 MNHEY and CDR2 SVGAGI. The germline V and J ends were trimmed by 2 bases and 5 bases, with 10 bases remaining between them. The CDR3 DNA sequence: TGTGCCAGCAGTTACGAGGGTTCGTATCAGCCCCAGCATTTT. It is translated as CASSYEGSYQPQHF.